This TCR beta chain was captured in a study of blood T cell repertoires in COVID-19. Study details: Both acute and convalescent COVID-19 samples were obtained from the United States, Italy and Spain. T cells, B-cell-depleted T cells, or PBMCs provided the cDNA or gDNA that served as material.

A Seattle source enrolled patients during active infection and followed them longitudinally. The CDR3 totals 18 residues. CDR1 is KGHSH, CDR2 LQKENI, per germline. Trimming at V came to 4 bases and at J to 0 bases, leaving 8 bases not matched to a gene. Original methodology: Reference gene primer amplification yielded estimated nucleated cell counts. TCRdb's copy holds only in-frame clones and misses some; the assay was immunoSEQ multiplex PCR. V and J calls and clone size are those listed in that table; D and trimming were worked out from the DNA. In the table there are fewer than 200,000 clones, around four fifths of which are singletons. This clone was detected once.

The chain is built from TRBV18 and TRBJ2-6; TRBD1 agrees at 8 bases. Sequencing used peripheral blood. This TCR came from a woman aged 80 or older with COVID-19, enrolled during active disease. In nucleotides, the CDR3 is TGTGCCAGCTCACTATCCGGGACAGGAAGCTCTGGGGCCAACGTCCTGACTTTC. Encoded protein: CASSLSGTGSSGANVLTF.